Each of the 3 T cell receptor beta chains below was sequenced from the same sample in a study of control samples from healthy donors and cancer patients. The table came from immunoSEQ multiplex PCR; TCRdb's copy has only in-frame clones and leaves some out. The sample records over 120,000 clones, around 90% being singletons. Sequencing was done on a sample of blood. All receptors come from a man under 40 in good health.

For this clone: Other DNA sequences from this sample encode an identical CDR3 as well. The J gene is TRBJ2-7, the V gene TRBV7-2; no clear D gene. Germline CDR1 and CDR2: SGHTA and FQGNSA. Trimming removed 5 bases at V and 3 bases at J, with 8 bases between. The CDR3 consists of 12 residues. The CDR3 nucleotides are TGTGCCAGCAGCCTTATCGGCTACGAGCAGTACTTC. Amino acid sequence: CASSLIGYEQYF.

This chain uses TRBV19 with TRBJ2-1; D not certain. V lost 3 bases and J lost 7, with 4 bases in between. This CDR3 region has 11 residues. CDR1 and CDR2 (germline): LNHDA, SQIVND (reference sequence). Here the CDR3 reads CASSMGNEQFF. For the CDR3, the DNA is TGTGCCAGTAGTATGGGTAATGAGCAGTTCTTC.

CDR3 sequence (DNA): TGTGCCAGCAGCCAAGAGCAGCTAGCGGGGGTGTTAACAGATACGCAGTATTTT. Its translation is CASSQEQLAGVLTDTQYF. The chain recombines TRBV4-2 with TRBJ2-3; 10 nucleotides agree with TRBD2. Trimming removed 0 bases from V and 3 bases from J; junction bases left unmatched: 9. There are 18 residues in the CDR3. CDR1 is LGHNA, CDR2 YNFKEQ, per germline.